A selection of T cell receptor beta chains follows, all from one sample in a study of CDR3 diversity in severe acne. MiXCR was run by TCRdb on the PCR reads, yielding one entry per CDR3 protein. This table holds 85,000 to 120,000 distinct CDR3 sequences, roughly 51% found once. Sequenced input: blood. The receptors here all came from a male donor with acne. Each CDR3 is given with its conserved first and last residue. The order of the fields is clone size, J gene, V gene, D gene, CDR3 protein, CDR3 DNA. D genes are given only for firm matches. Some rows mark clone size as missing; the rest say once, few, many or name a class of expanded clone.

few	TRBJ1-1	TRBV6-1	.	CASSETGNRGRWTEAFF	TGTGCCAGCAGTGAAACTGGTAACAGAGGGCGATGGACTGAAGCTTTCTTT
many	TRBJ1-1	TRBV24-1	.	CATSDSHGITEAFF	TGTGCCACCAGTGATTCCCACGGGATTACTGAAGCTTTCTTT
.	TRBJ2-2	TRBV24-1	.	CATSDSASADTGELFF	TGTGCCACCAGTGATTCGGCTAGCGCTGACACCGGGGAGCTGTTTTTT
few	TRBJ1-2	TRBV6-2/TRBV6-3	.	CASTDGGAYGYTF	TGTGCCAGCACTGACGGGGGTGCCTATGGCTACACCTTC
.	TRBJ2-1	TRBV29-1	TRBD2	CSGLAGVDYNEQFF	TGCAGCGGACTAGCGGGAGTGGATTACAATGAGCAGTTCTTC
few	TRBJ2-5	TRBV25-1	TRBD2	CASSLTAGAQETQYF	TGTGCCAGCAGTTTGACGGCGGGAGCCCAAGAGACCCAGTACTTC
once	TRBJ1-1	TRBV7-8	TRBD1	CASSFPDRGRTEAFF	TGTGCCAGCAGCTTTCCGGACAGGGGGCGTACTGAAGCTTTCTTT
few	TRBJ2-1	TRBV25-1	TRBD2	CASSEEGLAGGTNYNEQFF	TGTGCCAGCAGTGAGGAGGGACTAGCGGGAGGGACAAACTACAATGAGCAGTTCTTC
.	TRBJ1-2	TRBV25-1	TRBD1	CATEDRANYGYTF	TGTGCCACCGAGGACAGGGCCAACTATGGCTACACCTTC
.	TRBJ2-6	TRBV5-1	.	CASSTYRQSSGANVLTF	TGCGCCAGCAGCACTTACCGACAGAGCTCTGGGGCCAACGTCCTGACTTTC
few	TRBJ2-2	TRBV7-6	.	CASSLAPRLNTGELFF	TGTGCCAGCAGCTTAGCTCCCAGATTGAACACCGGGGAGCTGTTTTTT
.	TRBJ1-2	TRBV5-6	TRBD1	CASSQRDRAEGYTF	TGTGCCAGCAGCCAGCGGGACAGGGCTGAGGGCTACACCTTC
few	TRBJ2-5	TRBV7-2	.	CASSLTPYEKLFFGSGTQYF	.
.	TRBJ1-2	TRBV4-1	.	CASSQQGLGEDGYTF	TGCGCCAGCAGCCAGCAGGGACTGGGAGAAGATGGCTACACCTTC
many	TRBJ2-2	TRBV10-2	.	CASRGANTGELFF	TGCGCCTCGCGGGGTGCGAACACCGGGGAGCTGTTTTTT
.	TRBJ2-2	TRBV15	.	CATAERGGDTGELFF	TGTGCCACAGCAGAGCGAGGGGGGGACACCGGGGAGCTGTTTTTT
.	TRBJ2-3	TRBV3-2	.	CASSRGTSVTDTQYF	TGTGCCAGCAGCCGAGGGACATCAGTCACAGATACGCAGTATTTT
medium-sized	TRBJ1-6	TRBV19	TRBD1	CASSRQGELYSPLHF	TGTGCCAGTAGCCGACAGGGGGAGTTGTATTCACCCCTCCACTTT
many	TRBJ2-7	TRBV2	.	CASNRVEEQYF	TGTGCCAGCAACAGGGTGGAAGAGCAGTACTTC
.	TRBJ2-6	TRBV29-1	.	CSVEDGWASSGANVLTF	TGCAGCGTTGAAGATGGATGGGCGAGCTCTGGGGCCAACGTCCTGACTTTC
.	TRBJ1-1	TRBV6-5	TRBD1	CASSGTVNTEAFF	TGTGCCAGCTCGGGGACAGTGAACACTGAAGCTTTCTTT
.	TRBJ1-4	TRBV12-3/TRBV12-4	.	CASSWGGADEKLFF	TGTGCCAGCAGTTGGGGGGGCGCGGATGAAAAACTGTTTTTT
.	TRBJ2-5	TRBV7-2	TRBD2	CAWTGGGETQYF	TGTGCCTGGACGGGAGGTGGAGAGACCCAGTACTTC
.	TRBJ2-3	TRBV7-9	TRBD2	CASSLAGTSGSTDTQYF	TGTGCCAGCAGCTTAGCGGGGACTAGCGGGAGCACAGATACGCAGTATTTT
many	TRBJ1-1	TRBV25-1	.	CASTRQAEAFF	TGTGCCAGCACCAGACAGGCTGAAGCTTTCTTT
.	TRBJ2-3	TRBV28	.	CANRFLAFRRLPDTQYF	TGTGCCAACAGGTTTTTAGCGTTTCGGCGTCTCCCAGATACACAGTATTTT
.	TRBJ1-1	TRBV6-5	TRBD1	CASSYSVAGGTEAFF	TGTGCCAGCAGTTACTCGGTGGCAGGGGGCACTGAAGCTTTCTTT
few	TRBJ2-3	TRBV10-3	TRBD2	CATRTLASGSLSDTQYF	TGTGCCACCCGAACTCTTGCTAGCGGGAGTCTCTCAGATACGCAGTATTTT
many	TRBJ2-4	TRBV29-1	.	CSVELLIGIQYF	TGCAGCGTTGAATTGTTAATTGGCATTCAGTACTTC
.	TRBJ2-6	TRBV29-1	.	CSVEAIEDSGANVLTF	TGCAGCGTTGAAGCGATCGAGGATTCTGGGGCCAACGTCCTGACTTTC
many	TRBJ2-7	TRBV20-1	.	CSARDPWGDRAGFYEQYF	TGCAGTGCTAGAGATCCCTGGGGCGACAGGGCGGGGTTCTACGAGCAGTACTTC
.	TRBJ1-4	TRBV14	.	CASSHTSEKLFF	TGTGCCAGCAGCCACACGAGTGAAAAACTGTTTTTT
many	TRBJ1-4	TRBV20-1	TRBD1	CSARDRGRVREKLFF	TGCAGTGCCAGGGACAGGGGAAGGGTTAGGGAAAAACTGTTTTTT
many	TRBJ2-7	TRBV7-9	TRBD2	CASSAGLAIYEQYF	TGTGCCAGCAGCGCGGGACTAGCGATCTACGAGCAGTACTTC
medium-sized	TRBJ2-7	TRBV4-3	.	CASSQTRGHEQYF	TGCGCCAGCAGCCAAACGAGGGGCCACGAGCAGTACTTC
many	TRBJ1-2	TRBV14	.	CASSQDLGMGSAYGYTF	TGTGCCAGCAGCCAAGATCTAGGGATGGGATCCGCCTATGGCTACACCTTC
.	TRBJ2-4	TRBV6-5	TRBD2	CASSATQSGIAKNIQYF	TGTGCCAGCAGTGCAACCCAGAGCGGGATAGCCAAAAACATTCAGTACTTC
.	TRBJ2-7	TRBV7-2	TRBD2	CASSDSSGSDEQYF	TGTGCCAGCAGTGACTCTAGCGGGAGCGACGAGCAGTACTTC
.	TRBJ2-5	TRBV9	TRBD2	CASSPPAGGETQYF	TGTGCCAGCAGCCCCCCAGCGGGAGGAGAGACCCAGTACTTC
once	TRBJ2-5	TRBV10-1	.	CASSEGQGETQYF	TGCGCCAGCAGTGAGGGGCAAGGAGAGACCCAGTACTTC
many	TRBJ2-5	TRBV12-3/TRBV12-4	TRBD2	CASSRLAPETQYF	TGTGCCAGCAGCCGACTAGCCCCAGAGACCCAGTACTTC
.	TRBJ1-2	TRBV19	TRBD1	CASSIKTGGGSNYGYTF	TGTGCCAGTAGTATCAAGACAGGGGGCGGATCTAACTATGGCTACACCTTC
.	TRBJ2-5	TRBV18	.	CASSMVAKQETQYF	TGTGCCAGCTCAATGGTTGCTAAACAAGAGACCCAGTACTTC
.	TRBJ1-2	TRBV7-9	TRBD1	CASSSSGTGDYGYTF	TGTGCCAGCAGTTCCTCCGGGACAGGAGACTATGGCTACACCTTC
.	TRBJ2-6	TRBV28	.	CASSSGGAGTEAF	TGTGCCAGCAGCTCCGGGGGCGCCGGCACTGAAGCTTTC